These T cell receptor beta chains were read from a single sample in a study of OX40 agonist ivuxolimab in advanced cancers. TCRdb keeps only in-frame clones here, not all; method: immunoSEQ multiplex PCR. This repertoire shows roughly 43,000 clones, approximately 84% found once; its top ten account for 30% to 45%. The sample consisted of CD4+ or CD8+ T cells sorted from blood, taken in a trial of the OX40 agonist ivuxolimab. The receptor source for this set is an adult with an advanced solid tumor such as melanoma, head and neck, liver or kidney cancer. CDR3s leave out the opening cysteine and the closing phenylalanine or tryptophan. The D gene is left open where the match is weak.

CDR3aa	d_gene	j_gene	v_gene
ASSHREWSGKLF	.	TRBJ1-4	TRBV25-1
ASSFSGGAYEQY	TRBD2	TRBJ2-7	TRBV7-3
ASSPRTQQETQY	.	TRBJ2-5	TRBV18
ASSGAGTGFSYT	TRBD1	TRBJ1-2	TRBV11-2
ASRDLNHEQY	.	TRBJ2-7	TRBV28
ASSGTMDTGELF	TRBD2	TRBJ2-2	TRBV5-1
ASSLVVGTLNTGELF	.	TRBJ2-2	TRBV5-1
ASSRETGRSSYNSPLH	.	TRBJ1-6	TRBV28
ASSLVQVYGYT	.	TRBJ1-2	TRBV28
AWSVEGNQPQH	.	TRBJ1-5	TRBV30
AIQPVGGLTSGYTGELF	TRBD2	TRBJ2-2	TRBV30
ASSSEEAGREQF	.	TRBJ2-1	TRBV7-9
ASSPSSLDTGELF	.	TRBJ2-2	TRBV18
ASSYSVWGNQPQH	.	TRBJ1-5	TRBV6-5
ASSPGTYNSPLH	.	TRBJ1-6	TRBV6-1
ASRRDRGSGNEQF	TRBD1	TRBJ2-1	TRBV6-1
ASSERTTGAGYTEAF	TRBD1	TRBJ1-1	TRBV6-1
ASSLKREGRREQF	TRBD2	TRBJ2-1	TRBV5-1
ASSQDQTGSPGAF	.	TRBJ1-1	TRBV4-1
ASSYRGTFHEQF	.	TRBJ2-1	TRBV6-5
ASSTRLAGVTDTQY	TRBD2	TRBJ2-3	TRBV5-1
AWRPSGRGWETQY	TRBD2	TRBJ2-5	TRBV30
ASSYGANTDTQY	.	TRBJ2-3	TRBV6-6
ASNKDGPYEQY	.	.	TRBV19
ASSMAGGSSGNTIY	.	TRBJ1-3	TRBV7-2
ASKGQPQH	.	TRBJ1-5	TRBV6-4
ASSTPGQLSGNTIY	TRBD1	TRBJ1-3	TRBV19
ASSPPVLGGEYQPQH	.	TRBJ1-5	TRBV9
AISESGKNTGELF	.	TRBJ2-2	TRBV10-3
ASSERSGQGKNIQY	TRBD1	TRBJ2-4	TRBV6-1
ASSSQGGRNTEAF	TRBD1	TRBJ1-1	TRBV7-3
ASSYSATGGTEAF	TRBD1	TRBJ1-1	TRBV6-6
ASTPGHGIAGTQY	.	TRBJ2-3	TRBV4-1
ASSEGRLAGGFQETQY	TRBD2	TRBJ2-5	TRBV2
ASSLYFQGYEQY	.	TRBJ2-7	TRBV5-6
ASRTRSSYNSPLH	.	TRBJ1-6	TRBV28
ASSPSGGQPQH	.	TRBJ1-5	TRBV7-3
ASSIGTALGEKLF	.	TRBJ1-4	TRBV9
ASSFAGGTDSPLH	.	TRBJ1-6	TRBV7-2
ASKEGAYGYT	.	TRBJ1-2	TRBV19
ASSLGPGRSNGELF	.	TRBJ2-2	TRBV5-5
ASSFQRTDTQY	.	TRBJ2-3	TRBV7-3
ASQETGLVSYNEQF	TRBD2	TRBJ2-1	TRBV5-1
ASSITGSYEQY	.	TRBJ2-7	TRBV19
ASSLWAGSYNEQF	.	TRBJ2-1	TRBV5-4
ASSYRDDTEAF	.	TRBJ1-1	TRBV27
ASSYGSTEAF	.	TRBJ1-1	TRBV6-6
SATAGLEQY	.	TRBJ2-7	TRBV20-1
ASSPLDRDHEQY	TRBD1	TRBJ2-7	TRBV18
ASSESGTGGYEQY	TRBD1	.	TRBV10-1
ASRPSSTDEQY	.	TRBJ2-7	TRBV2